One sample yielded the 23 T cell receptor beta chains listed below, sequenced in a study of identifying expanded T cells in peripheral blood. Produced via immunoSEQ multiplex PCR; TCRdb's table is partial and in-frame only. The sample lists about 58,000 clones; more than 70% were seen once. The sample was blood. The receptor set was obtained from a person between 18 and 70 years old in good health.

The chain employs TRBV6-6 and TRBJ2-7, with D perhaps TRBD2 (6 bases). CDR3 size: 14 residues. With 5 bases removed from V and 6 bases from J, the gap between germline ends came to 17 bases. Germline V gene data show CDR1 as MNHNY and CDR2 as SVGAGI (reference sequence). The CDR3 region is CASSRWREEIEQYF. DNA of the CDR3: TGTGCCAGCAGTCGGTGGCGGGAAGAGATCGAGCAGTACTTC.

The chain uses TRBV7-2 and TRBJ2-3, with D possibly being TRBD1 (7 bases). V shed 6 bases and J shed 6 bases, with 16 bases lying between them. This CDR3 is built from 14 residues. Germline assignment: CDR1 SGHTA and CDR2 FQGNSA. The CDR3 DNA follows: TGTGCCAGCAGAGGCCAGGGGGGATGGGATACGCAGTATTTT. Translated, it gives CASRGQGGWDTQYF.

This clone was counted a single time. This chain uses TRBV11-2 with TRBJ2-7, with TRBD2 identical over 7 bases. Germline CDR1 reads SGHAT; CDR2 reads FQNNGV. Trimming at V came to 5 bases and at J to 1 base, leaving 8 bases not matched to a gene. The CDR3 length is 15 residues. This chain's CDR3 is CASSVRTRISYEQYF. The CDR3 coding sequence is TGTGCCAGCAGCGTGAGGACTAGAATTTCCTACGAGCAGTACTTC. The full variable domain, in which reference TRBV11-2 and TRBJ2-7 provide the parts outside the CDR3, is EAGVAQSPRYKIIEKRQSVAFWCNPISGHATLYWYQQILGQGPKLLIQFQNNGVVDDSQLPKDRFSAERLKGVDSTLKIQPAKLEDSAVYLCASSVRTRISYEQYFGPGTRLTVT.

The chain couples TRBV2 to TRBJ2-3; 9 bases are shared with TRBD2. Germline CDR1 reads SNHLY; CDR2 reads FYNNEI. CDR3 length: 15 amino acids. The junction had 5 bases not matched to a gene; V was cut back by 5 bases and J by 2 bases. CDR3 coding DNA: TGTGCCAGCAGTTCTGGACTAGCGAACACAGATACGCAGTATTTT. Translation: CASSSGLANTDTQYF.

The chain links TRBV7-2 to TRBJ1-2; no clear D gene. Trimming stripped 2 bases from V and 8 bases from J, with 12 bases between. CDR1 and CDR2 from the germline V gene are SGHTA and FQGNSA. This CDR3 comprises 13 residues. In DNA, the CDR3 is TGTGCCAGCAGCTTAAACGCTGGGATGGGCTACACCTTC. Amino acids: CASSLNAGMGYTF.

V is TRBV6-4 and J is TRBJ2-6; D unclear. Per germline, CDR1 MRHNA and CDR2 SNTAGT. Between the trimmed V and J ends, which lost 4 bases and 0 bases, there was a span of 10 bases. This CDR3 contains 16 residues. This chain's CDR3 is CASSGGSGSGANVLTF. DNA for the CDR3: TGTGCCAGCAGTGGGGGATCGGGCTCTGGGGCCAACGTCCTGACTTTC.

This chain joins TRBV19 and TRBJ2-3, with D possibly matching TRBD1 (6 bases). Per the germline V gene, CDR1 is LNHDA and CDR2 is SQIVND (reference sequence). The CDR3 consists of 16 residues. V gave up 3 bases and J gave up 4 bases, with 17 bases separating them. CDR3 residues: CASSIGTTGRADTQYF. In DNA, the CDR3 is TGTGCCAGTAGTATTGGGACAACGGGAAGGGCAGATACGCAGTATTTT.

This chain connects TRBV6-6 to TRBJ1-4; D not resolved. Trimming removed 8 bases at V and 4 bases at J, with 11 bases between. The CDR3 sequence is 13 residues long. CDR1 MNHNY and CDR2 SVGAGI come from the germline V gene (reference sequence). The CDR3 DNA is TGTGCCAGCGGGCAGAGTTTTAATGAAAAACTGTTTTTT. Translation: CASGQSFNEKLFF.

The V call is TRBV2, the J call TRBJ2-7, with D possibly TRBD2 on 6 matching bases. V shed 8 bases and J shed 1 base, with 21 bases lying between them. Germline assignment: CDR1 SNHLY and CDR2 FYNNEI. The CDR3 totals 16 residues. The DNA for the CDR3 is TGTGCCAGCCACGCTGTTTCGGTTGGGAGGTCCTACGAGCAGTACTTC. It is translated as CASHAVSVGRSYEQYF.

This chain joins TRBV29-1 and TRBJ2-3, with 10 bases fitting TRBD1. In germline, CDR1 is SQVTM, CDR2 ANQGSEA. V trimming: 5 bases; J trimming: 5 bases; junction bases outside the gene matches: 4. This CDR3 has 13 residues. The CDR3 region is CSVSRTGGDTQYF. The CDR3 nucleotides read TGCAGCGTTTCCCGGACAGGGGGAGATACGCAGTATTTT.

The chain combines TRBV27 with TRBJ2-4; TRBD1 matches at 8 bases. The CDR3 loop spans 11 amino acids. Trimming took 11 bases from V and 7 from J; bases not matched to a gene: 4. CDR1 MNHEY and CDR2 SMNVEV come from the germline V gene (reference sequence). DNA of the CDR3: TGTGCCTCCCCAGGGGGCAACATTCAGTACTTC. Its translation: CASPGGNIQYF.

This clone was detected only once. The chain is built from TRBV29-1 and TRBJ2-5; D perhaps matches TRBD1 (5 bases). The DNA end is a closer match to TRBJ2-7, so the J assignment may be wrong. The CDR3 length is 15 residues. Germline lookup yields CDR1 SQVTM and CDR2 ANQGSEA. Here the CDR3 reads CSVNMGRGSSYEQYF. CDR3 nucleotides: TGCAGCGTTAATATGGGAAGGGGTAGTTCGTACGAGCAGTACTTC.

CDR3 nucleotide sequence: TGTGCCAGCAGCTCGCGACAGGGGAGGAATGAGCAGTTCTTC. Translation: CASSSRQGRNEQFF. The V call is TRBV5-4, the J call TRBJ2-1; 8 nucleotides align to TRBD1. The CDR3 covers 14 residues. Germline CDR1 is SGHNT and CDR2 is YYREEE (reference sequence). Trimming removed 3 bases from V and 7 bases from J; junction bases left unmatched: 6.

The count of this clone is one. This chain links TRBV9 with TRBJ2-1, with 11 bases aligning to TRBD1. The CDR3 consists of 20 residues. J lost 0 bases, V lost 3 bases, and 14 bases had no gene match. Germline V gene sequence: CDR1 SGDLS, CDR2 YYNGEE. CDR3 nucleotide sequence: TGTGCCAGCAGCGGAGCTCCCGGACAGGGGGCTGTTAGCTCCTACAATGAGCAGTTCTTC. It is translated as CASSGAPGQGAVSSYNEQFF.

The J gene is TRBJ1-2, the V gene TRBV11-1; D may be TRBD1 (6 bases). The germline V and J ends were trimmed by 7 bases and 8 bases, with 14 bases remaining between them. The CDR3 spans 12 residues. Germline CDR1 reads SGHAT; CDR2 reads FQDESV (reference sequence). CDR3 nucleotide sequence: TGTGCCAGCACCTCAGGGGAGAACGGCTACACCTTC. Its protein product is CASTSGENGYTF.

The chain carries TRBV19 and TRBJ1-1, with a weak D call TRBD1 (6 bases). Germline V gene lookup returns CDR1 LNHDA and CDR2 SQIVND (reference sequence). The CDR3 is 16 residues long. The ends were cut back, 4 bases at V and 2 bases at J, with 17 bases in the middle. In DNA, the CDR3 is TGTGCCAGTAGTAAAGCAGGGCTTGGGGGCAACACTGAAGCTTTCTTT. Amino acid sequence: CASSKAGLGGNTEAFF. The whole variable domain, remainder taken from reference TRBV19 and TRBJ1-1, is DGGITQSPKYLFRKEGQNVTLSCEQNLNHDAMYWYRQDPGQGLRLIYYSQIVNDFQKGDIAEGYSVSREKKESFPLTVTSAQKNPTAFYLCASSKAGLGGNTEAFFGQGTRLTVV.

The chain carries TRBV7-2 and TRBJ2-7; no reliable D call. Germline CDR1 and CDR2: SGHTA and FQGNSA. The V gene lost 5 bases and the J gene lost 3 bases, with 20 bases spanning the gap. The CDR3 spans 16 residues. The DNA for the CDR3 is TGTGCCAGCAGCCCGATTCGTGGGTCTGGAGTCTACGAGCAGTACTTC. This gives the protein CASSPIRGSGVYEQYF.

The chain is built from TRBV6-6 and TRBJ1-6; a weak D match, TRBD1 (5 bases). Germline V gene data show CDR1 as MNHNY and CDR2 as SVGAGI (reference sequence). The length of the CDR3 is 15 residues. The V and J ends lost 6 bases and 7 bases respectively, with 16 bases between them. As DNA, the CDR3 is TGTGCCAGCAGCTCGGCCGGGACGGTGAATTCACCCCTCCACTTT. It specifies CASSSAGTVNSPLHF.

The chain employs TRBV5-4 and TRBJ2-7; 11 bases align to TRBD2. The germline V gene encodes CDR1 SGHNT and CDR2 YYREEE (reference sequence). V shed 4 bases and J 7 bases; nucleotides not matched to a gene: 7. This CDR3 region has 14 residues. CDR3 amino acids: CASSLGTSGGEQYF. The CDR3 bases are TGTGCCAGCAGCCTCGGGACTAGCGGAGGTGAGCAGTACTTC.

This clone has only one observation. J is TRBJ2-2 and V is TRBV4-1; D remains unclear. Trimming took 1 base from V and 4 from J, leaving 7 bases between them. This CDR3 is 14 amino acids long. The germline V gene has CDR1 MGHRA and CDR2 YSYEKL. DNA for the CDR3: TGCGCCAGCAGCCAAGTTTTGGCCACCGGGGAGCTGTTTTTT. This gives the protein CASSQVLATGELFF.

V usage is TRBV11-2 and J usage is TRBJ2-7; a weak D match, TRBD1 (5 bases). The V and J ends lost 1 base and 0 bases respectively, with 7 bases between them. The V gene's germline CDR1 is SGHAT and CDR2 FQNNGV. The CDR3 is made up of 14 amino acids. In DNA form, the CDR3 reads TGTGCCAGCAGCTTAGTTAGGGGCTCCTACGAGCAGTACTTC. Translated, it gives CASSLVRGSYEQYF.

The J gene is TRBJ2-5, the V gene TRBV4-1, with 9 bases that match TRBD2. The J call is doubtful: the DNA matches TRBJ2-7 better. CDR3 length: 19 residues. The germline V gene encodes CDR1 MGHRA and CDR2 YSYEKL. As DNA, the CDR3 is TGCGCCAGCAGCCAAATCCCGGGCGTAGTTGGCGGGAGGGCCTACGAGCAGTACTTC. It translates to CASSQIPGVVGGRAYEQYF.

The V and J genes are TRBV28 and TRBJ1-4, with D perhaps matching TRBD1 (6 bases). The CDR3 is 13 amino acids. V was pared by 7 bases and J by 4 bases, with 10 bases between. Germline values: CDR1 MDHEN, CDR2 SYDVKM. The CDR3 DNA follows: TGTGCCAGCACCGGGACAAATAATGAAAAACTGTTTTTT. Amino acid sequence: CASTGTNNEKLFF.